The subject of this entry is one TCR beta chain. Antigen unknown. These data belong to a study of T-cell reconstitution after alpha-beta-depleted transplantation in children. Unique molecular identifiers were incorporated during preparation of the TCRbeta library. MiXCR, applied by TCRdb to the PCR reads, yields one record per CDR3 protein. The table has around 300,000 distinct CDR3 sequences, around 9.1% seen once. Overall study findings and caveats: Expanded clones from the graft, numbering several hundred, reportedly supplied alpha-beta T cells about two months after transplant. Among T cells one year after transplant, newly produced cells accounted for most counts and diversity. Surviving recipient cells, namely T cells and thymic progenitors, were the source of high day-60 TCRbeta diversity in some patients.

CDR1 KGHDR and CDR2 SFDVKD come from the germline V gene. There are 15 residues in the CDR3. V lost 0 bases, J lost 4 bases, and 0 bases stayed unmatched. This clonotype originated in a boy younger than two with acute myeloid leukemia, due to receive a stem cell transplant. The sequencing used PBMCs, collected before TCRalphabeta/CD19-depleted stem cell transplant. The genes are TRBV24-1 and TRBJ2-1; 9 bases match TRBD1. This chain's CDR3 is CATSDLGTGYNEQFF. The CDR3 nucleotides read TGTGCCACCAGTGATTTGGGGACAGGGTACAATGAGCAGTTCTTC.